This T cell receptor (beta chain) was obtained from a study of control samples from healthy donors and cancer patients. Sequencing used immunoSEQ multiplex PCR; TCRdb keeps in-frame clones, though not all of them. The sample holds approximately 170,000 clones, roughly 90% seen once. The CDR3 consists of 13 residues. V was clipped by 7 bases and J by 7 bases; unmatched bases: 6. Germline CDR1 reads MDHEN; CDR2 reads SYDVKM. The TCR comes from a woman between 25 and 40 years old in good health. The chain has TRBV28 and TRBJ1-4; 7 positions agree with TRBD1. Sequencing was done on a sample of blood. CDR3 nucleotides: TGTGCCAGCAAACCTAACAGGGGTGAAAAACTGTTTTTT. The encoded protein is CASKPNRGEKLFF.